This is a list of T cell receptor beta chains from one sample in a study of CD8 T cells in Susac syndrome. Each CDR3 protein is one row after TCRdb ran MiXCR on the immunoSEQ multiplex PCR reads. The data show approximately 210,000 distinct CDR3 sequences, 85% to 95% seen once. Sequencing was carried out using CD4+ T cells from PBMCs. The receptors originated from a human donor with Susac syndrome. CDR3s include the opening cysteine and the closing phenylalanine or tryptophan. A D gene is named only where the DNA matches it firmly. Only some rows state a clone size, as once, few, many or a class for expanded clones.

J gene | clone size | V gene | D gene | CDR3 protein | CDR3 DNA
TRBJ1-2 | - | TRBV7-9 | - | CASSLRVGTLGGYGYTF | TGTGCCAGCAGCTTACGAGTTGGGACTCTCGGCGGCTATGGCTACACCTTC
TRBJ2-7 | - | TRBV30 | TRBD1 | CAWENRGLFYEQYF | TGTGCCTGGGAAAACAGGGGGCTCTTCTACGAGCAGTACTTC
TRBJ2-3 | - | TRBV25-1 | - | CASKAGAHIQYF | TGTGCCAGCAAAGCTGGGGCACATATACAGTATTTT
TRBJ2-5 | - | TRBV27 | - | CASSSLAVVETQYF | TGTGCCAGCAGTTCACTAGCCGTTGTAGAGACCCAGTACTTC
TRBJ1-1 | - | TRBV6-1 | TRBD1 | CASIKDRGRFLNTEAFF | TGTGCCAGCATCAAGGACAGGGGCCGGTTCTTGAACACTGAAGCTTTCTTT
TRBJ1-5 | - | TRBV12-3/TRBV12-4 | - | CASSPPTVLGDQPQHF | TGTGCCAGCAGTCCCCCGACGGTATTGGGCGATCAGCCCCAGCATTTT
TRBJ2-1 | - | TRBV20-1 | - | CSAQEKAVEQFF | TGCAGTGCTCAGGAGAAGGCCGTTGAGCAGTTCTTC
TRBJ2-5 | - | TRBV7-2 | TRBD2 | CASAGGNQETQYF | TGTGCCAGCGCGGGGGGGAACCAAGAGACCCAGTACTTC
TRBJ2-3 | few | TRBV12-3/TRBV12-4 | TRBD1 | CASSPRQGSTDTQYF | TGTGCCAGCAGCCCCCGACAGGGGAGCACAGATACGCAGTATTTT
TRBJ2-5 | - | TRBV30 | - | CAWWVETQYF | TGTGCCTGGTGGGTGGAGACCCAGTACTTC
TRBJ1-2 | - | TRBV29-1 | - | CSVVVSGLDYGYTF | TGCAGCGTTGTTGTATCGGGATTGGACTATGGCTACACCTTC
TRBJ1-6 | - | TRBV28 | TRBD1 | CASGTGASPLHF | TGTGCCAGTGGCACAGGGGCTTCACCCCTCCACTTT
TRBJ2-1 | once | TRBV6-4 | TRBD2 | CASSVTGGSYNEQFF | TGTGCCAGCAGTGTTACGGGGGGCTCCTACAATGAGCAGTTCTTC
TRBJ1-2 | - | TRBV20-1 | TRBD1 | CSARSTGDGGGYTF | TGCAGTGCTAGATCGACAGGGGATGGTGGAGGCTACACCTTC
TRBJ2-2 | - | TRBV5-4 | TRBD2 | CASSPDGGGTGELFF | TGTGCCAGCAGCCCTGACGGGGGGGGAACCGGGGAGCTGTTTTTT
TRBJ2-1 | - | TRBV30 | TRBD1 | CAWSRDRAYNEQFF | TGTGCCTGGAGCCGGGACAGGGCCTACAATGAGCAGTTCTTC
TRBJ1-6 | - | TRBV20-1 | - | CSASQGPDRGLHF | TGCAGTGCTAGTCAGGGGCCCGATAGGGGCCTCCACTTT
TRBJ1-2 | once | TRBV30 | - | CAWRARADGGYTF | TGTGCCTGGAGAGCCAGGGCGGATGGTGGCTACACCTTC
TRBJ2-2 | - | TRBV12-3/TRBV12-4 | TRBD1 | CASRSDRESTGELFF | TGTGCCAGCAGGTCTGACAGGGAATCCACCGGGGAGCTGTTTTTT
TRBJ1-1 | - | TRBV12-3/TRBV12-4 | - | CASSFGSQAFF | TGTGCCAGCAGTTTTGGGAGCCAGGCTTTCTTT
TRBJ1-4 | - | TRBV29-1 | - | CSVDQGNNEKLFF | TGCAGCGTTGATCAGGGAAATAATGAAAAACTGTTTTTT
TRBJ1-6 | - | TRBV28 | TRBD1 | CASSSGTGVDNSPLHF | TGTGCCAGCAGTTCCGGGACAGGGGTGGATAATTCACCCCTCCACTTT
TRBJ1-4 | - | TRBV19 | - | CASSSRPNEKLFF | TGTGCCAGTAGTTCTCGGCCTAATGAAAAACTGTTTTTT
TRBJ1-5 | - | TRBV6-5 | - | CASSYSSGVEPQHF | TGTGCCAGCAGTTACTCGTCGGGTGTGGAGCCCCAGCATTTT
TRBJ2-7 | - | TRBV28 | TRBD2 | CASSLLTSGSYEQYF | TGTGCCAGCAGTTTACTGACTAGCGGGTCCTACGAGCAGTACTTC
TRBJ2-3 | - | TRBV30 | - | CAWSVQGSTQYF | TGTGCCTGGAGTGTACAAGGAAGCACGCAGTATTTT
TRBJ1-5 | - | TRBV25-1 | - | CASRKGDGNQPQHF | TGTGCCAGCAGAAAGGGGGATGGCAATCAGCCCCAGCATTTT
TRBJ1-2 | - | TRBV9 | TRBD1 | CASSVGRWETGNYGYTF | TGTGCCAGCAGCGTAGGGAGATGGGAGACAGGGAACTATGGCTACACCTTC
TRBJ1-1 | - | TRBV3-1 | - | CASSQVAGAEAFF | TGTGCCAGCAGCCAAGTGGCCGGCGCCGAAGCTTTCTTT
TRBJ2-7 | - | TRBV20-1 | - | CSARHDFPPYEQYF | TGCAGTGCTAGACACGACTTTCCGCCGTACGAGCAGTACTTC
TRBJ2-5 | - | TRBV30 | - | CAWVEYYRETQYF | TGTGCCTGGGTGGAGTATTACCGAGAGACCCAGTACTTC
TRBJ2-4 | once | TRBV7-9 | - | CASSLQDVIQYF | TGTGCCAGCAGCTTACAGGATGTGATTCAGTACTTC
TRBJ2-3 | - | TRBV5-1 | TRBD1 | CASSAGTGWADTQYF | TGCGCCAGCAGCGCAGGGACAGGGTGGGCAGATACGCAGTATTTT
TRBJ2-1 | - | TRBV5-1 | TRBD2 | CASSLVFSAGGYNEQFF | TGCGCCAGCAGCTTGGTCTTCTCGGCGGGGGGCTACAATGAGCAGTTCTTC
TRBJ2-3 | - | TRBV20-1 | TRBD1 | CSASRGGGTDTQYF | TGCAGTGCTAGTCGAGGGGGCGGCACAGATACGCAGTATTTT
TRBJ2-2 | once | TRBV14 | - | CASSQDIGTGELFF | TGTGCCAGCAGCCAAGATATAGGCACCGGGGAGCTGTTTTTT
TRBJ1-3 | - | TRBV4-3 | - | CASSQDDRNSGNTIYF | TGCGCCAGCAGCCAAGATGACAGGAACTCTGGAAACACCATATATTTT
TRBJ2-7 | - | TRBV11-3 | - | CASSWAPGDYEQYF | TGTGCCAGCAGCTGGGCCCCAGGGGACTACGAGCAGTACTTC
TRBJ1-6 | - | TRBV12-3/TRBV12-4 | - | CASSSSGGASNSPLHF | TGTGCCAGCAGTTCTAGTGGGGGCGCGAGTAATTCACCCCTCCACTTT
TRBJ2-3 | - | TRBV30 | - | CACTGLRTDTQYF | TGTGCCTGTACAGGCCTTCGCACAGATACGCAGTATTTT
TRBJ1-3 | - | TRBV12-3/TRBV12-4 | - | CASTRTDAGNTIYF | TGTGCCAGCACTCGGACAGACGCCGGAAACACCATATATTTT
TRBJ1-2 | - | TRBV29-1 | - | CSVLRPGTNYGYTF | TGCAGCGTCCTCCGTCCCGGGACTAACTATGGCTACACCTTC
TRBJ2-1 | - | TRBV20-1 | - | CSARVVPKEYNEQFF | TGCAGTGCTAGGGTGGTGCCGAAAGAGTACAATGAGCAGTTCTTC
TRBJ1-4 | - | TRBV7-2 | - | CASSLVGQGEEKLFF | TGTGCCAGCAGCTTAGTGGGACAAGGAGAAGAAAAACTGTTTTTT
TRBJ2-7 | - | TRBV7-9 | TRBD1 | CASSLTGTALF | TGTGCCAGCAGCTTAACGGGGACAGCTCTCTTC
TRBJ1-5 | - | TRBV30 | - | CAWSGEGLRSNQPQHF | TGTGCCTGGAGTGGGGAGGGACTGCGTAGCAATCAGCCCCAGCATTTT
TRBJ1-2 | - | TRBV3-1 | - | CASSQGADYGYTF | TGTGCCAGCAGCCAGGGGGCCGACTATGGCTACACCTTC
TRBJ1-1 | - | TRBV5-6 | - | CASSGGPRNTEAFF | TGTGCCAGCAGCGGGGGACCGAGGAACACTGAAGCTTTCTTT
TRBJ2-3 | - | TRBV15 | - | CATSLGLLNTDTQYF | TGTGCCACCAGCTTAGGACTCCTTAACACAGATACGCAGTATTTT
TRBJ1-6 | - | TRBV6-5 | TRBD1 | CASSRGTGSSPLHF | TGTGCCAGCAGCCGCGGGACAGGATCTTCACCCCTCCACTTT
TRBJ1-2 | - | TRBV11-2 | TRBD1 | CASSLTTGNGYTF | TGTGCCAGCAGCTTAACGACAGGGAACGGCTACACCTTC
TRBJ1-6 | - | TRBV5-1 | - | CASSLAAVMGNSPLHF | TGCGCCAGCAGCTTGGCCGCGGTGATGGGAAATTCACCCCTCCACTTT
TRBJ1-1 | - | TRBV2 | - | CASRNRVMNTEAFF | TGTGCCAGCAGGAACAGGGTGATGAACACTGAAGCTTTCTTT
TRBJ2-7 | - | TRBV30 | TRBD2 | CAWGVRGGSYEQYF | TGTGCCTGGGGTGTACGGGGGGGATCCTACGAGCAGTACTTC
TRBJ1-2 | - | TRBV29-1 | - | CSADKGYSNYGYTF | TGCAGCGCTGACAAGGGTTACAGTAACTATGGCTACACCTTC
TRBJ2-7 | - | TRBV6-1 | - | CASSPDRYEQYF | TGTGCCAGCAGTCCAGATCGCTACGAGCAGTACTTC
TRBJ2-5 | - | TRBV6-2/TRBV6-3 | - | CASSYRTDQETQYF | TGTGCCAGCAGTTACCGGACAGACCAAGAGACCCAGTACTTC
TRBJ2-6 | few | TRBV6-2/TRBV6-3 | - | CASSYSRSGANVLTF | TGTGCCAGCAGTTACTCTCGCTCTGGGGCCAACGTCCTGACTTTC
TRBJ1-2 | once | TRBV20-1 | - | CSAMVGSPGYTF | TGCAGTGCCATGGTGGGGTCTCCTGGCTACACCTTC
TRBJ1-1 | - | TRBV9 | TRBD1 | CASSPLQGADAFF | TGTGCCAGCAGCCCACTACAGGGGGCAGACGCTTTCTTT